This entry lists 25 T cell receptor beta chains sequenced from one sample in a study of Tregs in tolerant kidney transplant recipients. Here immunoSEQ multiplex PCR was the method, and the copy in TCRdb shows in-frame clones only, minus some. There are roughly 50,000 clones in the sample, with approximately 0.81% held by the top ten. This specimen was CD4+ T cells from blood, taken before the transplant. The source is a human donor who received a combined kidney and bone marrow transplant.

Here the CDR3 reads CASSRGNNEKLFF. The sequenced CDR3 bases are TGTGCCAGCAGCCGGGGTAATAATGAAAAA. The V call is TRBV7-9, the J call TRBJ1-4; D unclear. The read terminates 3 residues ahead of where the CDR3 ends, so the germline J gene completes it. Germline lookup yields CDR1 SEHNR and CDR2 FQNEAQ (reference sequence). CDR3 length: 13 amino acids. V gave up 5 bases and J gave up 4 bases, with 8 bases separating them.

Of note for this clone: The CDR3 end is not reached by the read, which stops 3 residues before it; the germline J gene fills it in. J is TRBJ1-6 and V is TRBV30; TRBD1 is a possible D gene (6 bases). The CDR3 loop spans 12 amino acids. Germline-derived CDR1 and CDR2 are GTSNPN and SVGIG (reference sequence). Trimming stripped 8 bases from V and 4 bases from J, with 9 bases between. CDR3 sequence reads: CAQGHYNSPLHF. Partial CDR3 DNA: TGTGCCCAGGGACATTATAATTCACCC. Full variable domain (rest looked up from reference TRBV30 and TRBJ1-6): SQTIHQWPATLVQPVGSPLSLECTVEGTSNPNLYWYRQAAGRGLQLLFYSVGIGQISSEVPQNLSASRPQDRQFILSSKKLLLSDSGFYLCAQGHYNSPLHFGNGTRLTVT.

Concerning this clone: The sequence runs out 3 residues before the end of the CDR3; the remainder is reconstructed from the germline J gene. The chain is built from TRBV2 and TRBJ1-2; 12 bases match TRBD1. V lost 7 bases, J lost 4 bases, and 10 bases stayed unmatched. Germline V gene sequence: CDR1 SNHLY, CDR2 FYNNEI. CDR3 length equals 16 residues. CDR3 sequence reads: CASNRDRGRLGYGYTF. The sequenced part of the CDR3 DNA is TGTGCCAGCAACCGGGACAGGGGGCGCTTGGGCTATGGC.

Details on this clone: The read stops 3 residues short of the end of the CDR3; the missing end is completed from the germline J gene. The chain uses TRBV19 and TRBJ1-1, with unresolved D. The CDR3 runs 11 residues. The germline V gene encodes CDR1 LNHDA and CDR2 SQIVND (reference sequence). The DNA read from the CDR3 is TGTGCCAGCCTAATTAGAGGGCGA. This sequence encodes CASLIRGR. Given in full, the CDR3 is CASLIRGRAFF.

As for this clone: Coverage ceases 3 residues before the CDR3 finishes, and the germline J gene fills in the end. The V gene is TRBV19, the J gene TRBJ2-5; D is undetermined. The CDR3 covers 13 residues. V lost 6 bases and J lost 1, with 9 bases in between. Per the germline V gene, CDR1 is LNHDA and CDR2 is SQIVND (reference sequence). The CDR3 region is CASSATAQETQYF. CDR3 DNA, as far as it was read: TGTGCCAGTAGCGCTACAGCCCAAGAGACC.

In regard to this clone: The observed sequence ends 3 residues before the CDR3 terminus, with the missing tail filled in from the germline J gene. The chain links TRBV19 to TRBJ1-2, with 7 bases fitting TRBD1. Germline V CDR1 and CDR2: LNHDA, SQIVND (reference sequence). Unmatched junction bases numbered 2, after V lost 3 bases and J lost 4 bases. This CDR3 spans 13 amino acids. The CDR3 spells CASSIDRVYGYTF. The DNA read from the CDR3 is TGTGCCAGTAGTATCGACAGGGTCTATGGC.

Incomplete CDR3 DNA: TGTGCCAGCAGCTATGCGGCCATCACCGGGGAG. It specifies CASSYAAITGE. The complete CDR3 protein is CASSYAAITGELFF. This chain uses TRBV7-2 with TRBJ2-2; no clear D. The CDR3 end lies 3 residues beyond the end of the read and is filled in from the germline J gene. This CDR3 has 14 amino acids. Trimming shortened V by 4 bases and J by 4 bases, and 10 bases separated the two germline ends. From germline, CDR1 is SGHTA and CDR2 FQGNSA.

A note on this clone: The sequenced fragment ends 3 residues before the CDR3 boundary, so the rest is inferred from the germline J gene. This chain links TRBV2 with TRBJ2-3; 8 bases fit TRBD2. After removal of 4 bases from V and 5 bases from J, the junction contained 5 bases not matched to a gene. Germline V gene sequence: CDR1 SNHLY, CDR2 FYNNEI. CDR3 length: 14 amino acids. The CDR3 sequence: CASSGIAGRDTQYF. Partial CDR3 DNA: TGTGCCAGCAGTGGAATAGCGGGACGAGATACG.

With respect to this clone: The missing CDR3 end, 3 residues past where the read stops, is filled in from the germline J gene. This chain uses TRBV6-1 with TRBJ2-3; a possible D gene is TRBD1 (5 bases). This CDR3 has 13 amino acids. Germline V gene sequence: CDR1 MNHNS, CDR2 SASEGT. The CDR3 loop is CASSEARQTAQYF. The CDR3 bases that were read are TGTGCCAGCAGTGAGGCTCGACAGACGGCG.

Of note for this clone: The read terminates 3 residues before the CDR3 end, so the remaining end is supplied by the germline J gene. This chain links TRBV20-1 with TRBJ2-5, with D possibly being TRBD2 (6 bases). CDR3 length: 16 residues. CDR1 is DFQATT and CDR2 is SNEGSKA in the germline V gene (reference sequence). V was cut by 0 bases and J by 2 bases, with 16 bases left in between. This CDR3 reads CSARDARRGIQETQYF. Partial CDR3 DNA: TGCAGTGCTAGAGACGCAAGGAGGGGAATACAAGAGACC.

Of note for this clone: The read ends 3 residues early relative to the CDR3; the germline J gene fills the gap. This chain joins TRBV20-1 and TRBJ2-3; 10 bases fit TRBD2. V trimming: 5 bases; J trimming: 1 base; junction bases outside the gene matches: 3. This CDR3 is built from 14 residues. Germline CDR1 and CDR2: DFQATT and SNEGSKA (reference sequence). The CDR3 sequence is CSAWTSGRTDTQYF. CDR3 DNA (partial): TGCAGTGCTTGGACTAGCGGACGCACAGATACG.

Notes on this clone: The read ends 3 residues before the CDR3 terminus; that terminus is restored from the germline J gene. This chain links TRBV7-6 with TRBJ2-5, with TRBD2 matching over 8 bases. Germline values: CDR1 SGHVS, CDR2 FNYEAQ. CDR3 length equals 14 residues. Losses at the gene ends were 5 bases for V and 5 bases for J; bases not matched to a gene: 7. The CDR3 is CASSPDGGAETQYF. CDR3 bases read: TGTGCCAGCAGCCCAGACGGGGGGGCGGAGACC.

As to this clone: From the germline J gene comes the end of the CDR3, since the read stops 3 residues before it. The chain joins TRBV18 to TRBJ1-5; D might be TRBD1 (5 bases). Germline-derived CDR1 and CDR2 are KGHSH and LQKENI. CDR3 length: 12 amino acids. The CDR3 DNA, read in part, is TGTGCCAGCTCATCCTCCACAGGACCC. It specifies CASSSSTGP. The full CDR3 protein is CASSSSTGPQHF.

This CDR3 is CASSEAFRQGETQYF. The part of the CDR3 DNA that was read is TGTGCCAGCAGTGAAGCGTTTCGGCAGGGGGAGACC. The chain employs TRBV6-1 and TRBJ2-5; D perhaps matches TRBD1 (6 bases). The read halts 3 residues ahead of the CDR3 end, with the missing end drawn from the germline J gene. V was pared by 0 bases and J by 5 bases, with 13 bases between. This CDR3 has 15 amino acids. The germline CDR1 and CDR2 sequences are MNHNS and SASEGT.

A word on this clone: The CDR3 is cut off 3 residues early in the read; its end comes from the germline J gene. The chain carries TRBV2 and TRBJ2-7, with D perhaps TRBD1 (7 bases). CDR1 is SNHLY, CDR2 FYNNEI, per germline. Trimming left V 5 bases short and J 3 bases short, with 20 bases between. The CDR3 is 16 residues long. The DNA read from the CDR3 is TGTGCCAGCAGTCAACCCCATGTGCGGGACAGCTACGAG. Its translation: CASSQPHVRDSYE. The whole CDR3 sequence is CASSQPHVRDSYEQYF. Drawing the rest from reference TRBV2 and TRBJ2-7, the complete variable domain is EPEVTQTPSHQVTQMGQEVILRCVPISNHLYFYWYRQILGQKVEFLVSFYNNEISEKSEIFDDQFSVERPDGSNFTLKIRSTKLEDSAMYFCASSQPHVRDSYEQYFGPGTRLTVT.

Points on this clone: The observed sequence ends 3 residues before the CDR3 terminus, with the missing tail filled in from the germline J gene. The chain carries TRBV7-2 and TRBJ1-6; 8 nucleotides align to TRBD1. This CDR3 is built from 15 residues. Per germline, CDR1 SGHTA and CDR2 FQGNSA. Trimming took 0 bases from V and 9 from J; bases not matched to a gene: 4. The CDR3 reads CASSLALQGVSPLHF. Incomplete CDR3 DNA: TGTGCCAGCAGCTTAGCGCTACAGGGGGTTTCACCC.

CDR3 bases read: TGTGCCTGGAGCCACGGGGACAGGGTGCAGCAGCCC. It is translated as CAWSHGDRVQQP. The CDR3, in full, reads CAWSHGDRVQQPQHF. This chain joins TRBV30 and TRBJ1-5, with TRBD1 matching 9 bases. The read stops 3 residues short of the end of the CDR3; the missing end is completed from the germline J gene. V was pared by 3 bases and J by 7 bases, with 10 bases of the junction left unmatched. Per germline, CDR1 GTSNPN and CDR2 SVGIG (reference sequence). The CDR3 runs to 15 residues.

Points on this clone: The missing CDR3 end, 3 residues past where the read stops, is filled in from the germline J gene. The chain recombines TRBV11-2 with TRBJ1-6; TRBD1 matches at 8 bases. V shed 5 bases, J shed 8 bases, and the junction held 8 bases outside the gene matches. CDR3 length equals 15 residues. Germline values: CDR1 SGHAT, CDR2 FQNNGV. CDR3 sequence: CASSMHRGVDSPLHF. CDR3 DNA (partial): TGTGCCAGCAGCATGCACAGGGGGGTGGATTCACCC.

CDR3 DNA (partial): TGTGCCAGCTCCATGGGGACAGGGGCCTACGAG. It yields the protein CASSMGTGAYE. The full-length CDR3 reads as CASSMGTGAYEQYF. The rearrangement uses TRBV18 and TRBJ2-7; 10 positions agree with TRBD1. The read gets to within 3 residues of the CDR3 end, and the germline J gene fills in the rest. The CDR3 sequence is 14 residues long. In germline, CDR1 is KGHSH, CDR2 LQKENI. V gave up 6 bases and J gave up 2 bases; unmatched junction bases: 4.

Notes on this clone: The CDR3 is cut off 3 residues early in the read; its end comes from the germline J gene. The V call is TRBV7-2, the J call TRBJ2-3, with D possibly being TRBD2 (5 bases). Germline loops: CDR1 SGHTA, CDR2 FQGNSA. V lost 5 bases to trimming and J lost 6 bases, with 9 bases between them. The CDR3 spans 12 residues. Partial CDR3 DNA: TGTGCCAGCAGCCGCCAGCGGGATACG. Translated: CASSRQRDT. The whole CDR3 protein is CASSRQRDTQYF.

Notes on this clone: Read sequence stops 3 residues before the CDR3 end, and the germline J gene provides the missing end. The chain joins TRBV7-2 to TRBJ2-7; TRBD1 aligns across 7 bases. The length of the CDR3 is 15 residues. Per germline, CDR1 SGHTA and CDR2 FQGNSA. J gave up 0 bases and V 1 base, and 3 bases lay outside the gene matches. CDR3 amino acids: CASSLGGTVSYEQYF. Partial CDR3 DNA: TGTGCCAGCAGCTTAGGGGGGACAGTCTCCTACGAG.

As concerns this clone: The read terminates 3 residues ahead of where the CDR3 ends, so the germline J gene completes it. The J gene is TRBJ2-5, the V gene TRBV19; D is unresolved. Trimming stripped 3 bases from V and 3 bases from J, with 8 bases between. Germline assignment: CDR1 LNHDA and CDR2 SQIVND (reference sequence). This CDR3 has 13 residues. The CDR3 loop is CASSIVAKETQYF. The part of the CDR3 DNA that was read is TGTGCCAGTAGTATCGTGGCAAAAGAGACC.

Concerning this clone: Read sequence stops 3 residues before the CDR3 end, and the germline J gene provides the missing end. The rearrangement uses TRBV7-8 and TRBJ1-3, with TRBD1 as a possible D gene (6 bases). The CDR3 runs 16 residues. Trimming took 5 bases from V and 0 from J, leaving 14 bases between them. From germline, CDR1 is SGHVS and CDR2 FQNEAQ. The CDR3 sequence is CASSPWTAFSGNTIYF. The part of the CDR3 DNA that was read is TGTGCCAGCAGCCCCTGGACAGCCTTCTCTGGAAACACC.

As to this clone: The read falls 3 residues short of the CDR3 end, and the missing part is taken from the germline J gene. This rearrangement joins TRBV19 to TRBJ1-4; the match to TRBD1 covers 9 bases. There are 15 residues in the CDR3. J lost 6 bases, V lost 3 bases, and 5 bases had no gene match. From germline, CDR1 is LNHDA and CDR2 SQIVND (reference sequence). Partial CDR3 DNA: TGTGCCAGTAGTATTATGGGACAGGGCGATGAAAAA. Its protein is CASSIMGQGDEK. The CDR3, in full, reads CASSIMGQGDEKLFF.

As for this clone: Read coverage stops 3 residues before the CDR3 terminus; the germline J gene supplies the remainder. The chain combines TRBV7-9 with TRBJ1-5, with D unclear. CDR1 and CDR2 from the germline V gene are SEHNR and FQNEAQ (reference sequence). The CDR3 is 12 amino acids. V was shortened by 6 bases and J by 3 bases, with 6 bases between the two germline ends. The covered CDR3 bases are TGTGCCAGCAGACAAATCAATCAGCCC. It yields the protein CASRQINQP. The full CDR3 is CASRQINQPQHF.